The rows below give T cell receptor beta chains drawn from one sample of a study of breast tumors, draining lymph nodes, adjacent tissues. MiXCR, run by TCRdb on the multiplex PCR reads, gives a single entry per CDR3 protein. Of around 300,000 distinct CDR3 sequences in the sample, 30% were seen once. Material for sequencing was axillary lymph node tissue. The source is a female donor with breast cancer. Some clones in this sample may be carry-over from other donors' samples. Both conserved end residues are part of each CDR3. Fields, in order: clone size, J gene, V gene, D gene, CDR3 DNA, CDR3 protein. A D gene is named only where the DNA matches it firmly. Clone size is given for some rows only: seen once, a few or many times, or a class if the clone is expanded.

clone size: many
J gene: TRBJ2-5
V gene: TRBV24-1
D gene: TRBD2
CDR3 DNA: TGTGCCACCAGTGACTCGACTAGCGGGAGTTTAGAGACCCAGTACTTC
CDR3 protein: CATSDSTSGSLETQYF

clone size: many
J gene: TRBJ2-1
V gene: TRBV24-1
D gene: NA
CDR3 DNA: TGTGCCACCGGGCGGGACCAGGGTCGGCCGTTCTTC
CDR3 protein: CATGRDQGRPFF

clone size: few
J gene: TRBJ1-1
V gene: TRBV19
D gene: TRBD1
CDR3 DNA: TGTGCCAGTAGTAGGGGCAGGGGGGACACTGAAGCTTTCTTT
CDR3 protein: CASSRGRGDTEAFF

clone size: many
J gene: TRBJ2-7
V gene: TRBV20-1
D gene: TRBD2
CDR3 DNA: TGCAGTGCTACCCCTAGCGGGAGCTCCTACGAGCAGTACTTC
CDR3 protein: CSATPSGSSYEQYF

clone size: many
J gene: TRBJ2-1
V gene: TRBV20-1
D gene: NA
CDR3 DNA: TGCAGTGCTAGTGGGGGTCTATTATACAATGAGCAGTTCTTC
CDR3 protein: CSASGGLLYNEQFF

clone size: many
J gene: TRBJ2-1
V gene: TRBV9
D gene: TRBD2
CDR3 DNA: TGTGCCAGCAGCGTAGGAGATCTAGCGGAGTCCTACAATGAGCAGTTCTTC
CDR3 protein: CASSVGDLAESYNEQFF

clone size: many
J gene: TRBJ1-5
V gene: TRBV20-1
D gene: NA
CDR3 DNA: TGCAGTGCTAAGACAGAGAATCAGCCCCAGCATTTT
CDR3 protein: CSAKTENQPQHF

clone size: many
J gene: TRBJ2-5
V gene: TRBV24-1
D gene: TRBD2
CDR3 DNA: TGTGCCACCAGCGAGACGGGGGGGCGGGAGACCCAGTACTTC
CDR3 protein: CATSETGGRETQYF

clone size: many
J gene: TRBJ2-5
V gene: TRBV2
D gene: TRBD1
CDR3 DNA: TGTGCCAGCAGCCGGGACAGGGCTGAGACCCAGTACTTC
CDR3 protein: CASSRDRAETQYF

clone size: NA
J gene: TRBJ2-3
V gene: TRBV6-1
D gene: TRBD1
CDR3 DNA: TGTGCCAGCAGTACAGACAGGGCAGGAGGCACAGATACGCAGTATTTT
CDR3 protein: CASSTDRAGGTDTQYF

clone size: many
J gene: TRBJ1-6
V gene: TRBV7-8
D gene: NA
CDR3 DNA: TGTGCCAGCAGCTTGAACAGGGTTTCACCCCTCCACTTT
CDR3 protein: CASSLNRVSPLHF

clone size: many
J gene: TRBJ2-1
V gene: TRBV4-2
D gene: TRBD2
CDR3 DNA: TGTGCCAGCAGCCAAGACGGCGGGAGGAATTCAGGTGAGCAGTTCTTC
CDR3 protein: CASSQDGGRNSGEQFF

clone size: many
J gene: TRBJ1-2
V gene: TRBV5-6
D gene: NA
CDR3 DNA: TGTGCCAGCAGTCGACCGGACAGCGGTCACTATGGCTACACCTTC
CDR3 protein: CASSRPDSGHYGYTF

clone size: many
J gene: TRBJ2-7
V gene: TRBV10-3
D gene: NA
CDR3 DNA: TGTGCCATCAGTGAGTCCATGCGCGAGCAGTACTTC
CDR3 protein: CAISESMREQYF

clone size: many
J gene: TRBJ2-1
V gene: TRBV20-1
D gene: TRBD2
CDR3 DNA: TGCAGTGCTAGAAAACAGACTAGCGGGTACGACAATGAGCAGTTCTTC
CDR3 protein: CSARKQTSGYDNEQFF

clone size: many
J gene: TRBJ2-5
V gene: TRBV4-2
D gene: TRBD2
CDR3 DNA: TGTGCCAGCAGCCAAGTTAGCGGGAGGGATGAGACCCAGTACTTC
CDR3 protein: CASSQVSGRDETQYF

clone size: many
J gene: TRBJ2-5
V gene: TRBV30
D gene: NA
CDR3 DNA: TGTGCCTGGAGTGTATGGGGCGGGCCCCAAGAGACCCAGTACTTC
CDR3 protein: CAWSVWGGPQETQYF

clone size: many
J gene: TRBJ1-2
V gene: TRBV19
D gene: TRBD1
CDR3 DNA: TGTGCCGGTTCCGGGACAGGGGTAGATGGCTACACCTTC
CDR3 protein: CAGSGTGVDGYTF

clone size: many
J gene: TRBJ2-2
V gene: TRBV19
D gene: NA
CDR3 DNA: TGTGCCAGTAGTACCTGGCGGAACACCGGGGAGCTGTTTTTT
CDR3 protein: CASSTWRNTGELFF

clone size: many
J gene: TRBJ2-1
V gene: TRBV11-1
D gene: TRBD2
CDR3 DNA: TGTGCCAGCAGCCCCAGCGGGATAGGATGGAATGAGCAGTTCTTC
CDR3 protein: CASSPSGIGWNEQFF

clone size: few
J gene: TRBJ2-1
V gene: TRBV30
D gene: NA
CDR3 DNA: TGTGCCTGGAATAGGGACCTGAGGAATGAGCAGTTCTTC
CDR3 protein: CAWNRDLRNEQFF

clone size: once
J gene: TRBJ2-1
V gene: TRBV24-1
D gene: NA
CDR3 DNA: TGTGCCACCAGTGCTTCCAGGGGCGGTGAGCAGTTCTTC
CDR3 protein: CATSASRGGEQFF

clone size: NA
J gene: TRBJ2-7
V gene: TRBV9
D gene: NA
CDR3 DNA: TGTGCCAGCAGCGTAGGGACAGCCCGAGACGAGCAGTACTTC
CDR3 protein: CASSVGTARDEQYF

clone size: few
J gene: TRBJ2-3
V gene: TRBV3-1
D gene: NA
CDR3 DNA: TGCGCCGGCAGCCAGGGGCCACATACGCAGTATTTT
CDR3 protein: CAGSQGPHTQYF

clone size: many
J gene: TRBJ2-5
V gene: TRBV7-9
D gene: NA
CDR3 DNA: TGTGCCAGCAGCCCACAGGAGAGCCACCAAGAGACCCAGTACTTC
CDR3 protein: CASSPQESHQETQYF

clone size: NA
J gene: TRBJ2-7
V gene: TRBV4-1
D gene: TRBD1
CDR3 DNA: TGCGCCAGCAGCCAGCTCAACAGACAGGGGGCGTTTGTCTACGAGCAGTACTTC
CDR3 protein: CASSQLNRQGAFVYEQYF

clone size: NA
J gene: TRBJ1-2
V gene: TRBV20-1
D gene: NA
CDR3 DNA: TGCAGTGCTCCAATCACAAGGGGAGCGCAGGCGGGTAACTATGGCTACACCTTC
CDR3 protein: CSAPITRGAQAGNYGYTF

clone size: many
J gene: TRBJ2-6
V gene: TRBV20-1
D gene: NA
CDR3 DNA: TGCAGTGCTAGGGCCGGGTTTGGGGCCAACGTCCTGACTTTC
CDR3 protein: CSARAGFGANVLTF

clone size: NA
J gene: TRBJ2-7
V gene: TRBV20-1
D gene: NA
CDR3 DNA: TGCAGTGCCGGGGGGCACTACGAGCAGTACTTC
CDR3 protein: CSAGGHYEQYF

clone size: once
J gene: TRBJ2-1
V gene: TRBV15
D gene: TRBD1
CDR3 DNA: TGTGCCACCAGTCTGGCAAGCGGCGGACAGGCCTTACGCTCCTACAATGAGCAGTTCTTC
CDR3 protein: CATSLASGGQALRSYNEQFF

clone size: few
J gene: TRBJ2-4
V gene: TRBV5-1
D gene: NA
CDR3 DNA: TGCGCCAGCAGCTTGGGAGACACCTTAGCCAAAAACATTCAGTACTTC
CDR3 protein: CASSLGDTLAKNIQYF

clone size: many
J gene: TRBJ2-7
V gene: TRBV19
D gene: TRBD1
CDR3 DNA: TGTGCCAGTAGTAGGGACAGGACCGCCTACGAGCAGTACTTC
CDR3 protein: CASSRDRTAYEQYF

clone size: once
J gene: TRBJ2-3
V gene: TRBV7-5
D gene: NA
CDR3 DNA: NA
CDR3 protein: CISVPAATGLAGVDTQYF

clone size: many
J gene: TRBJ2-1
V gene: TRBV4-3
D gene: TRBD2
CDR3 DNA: TGCGCCAGCAGCCCTAGCGGGAGGGCCGTATACAATGAGCAGTTCTTC
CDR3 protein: CASSPSGRAVYNEQFF

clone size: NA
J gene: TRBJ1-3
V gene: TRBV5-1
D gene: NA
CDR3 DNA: TGCGCCAGCAGCTCAGACAACTCTGGAAACACCATATATTTT
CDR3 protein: CASSSDNSGNTIYF

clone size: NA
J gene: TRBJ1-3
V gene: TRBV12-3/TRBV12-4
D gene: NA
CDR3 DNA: TGTGCCGGCAGATACGAGAACTCTGGAAGCACCATATATTTT
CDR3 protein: CAGRYENSGSTIYF

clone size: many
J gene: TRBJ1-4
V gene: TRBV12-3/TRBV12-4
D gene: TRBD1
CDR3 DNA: TGTGCCAGCAGTTTATCGACAGGGCTGAATAATGAAAAACTGTTTTTT
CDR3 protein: CASSLSTGLNNEKLFF

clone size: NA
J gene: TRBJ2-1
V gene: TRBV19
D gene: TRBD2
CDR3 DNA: TGTGCCAGTAGTATAAGAGCGGGGAACTACAATGAGCAGTTCTTC
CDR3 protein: CASSIRAGNYNEQFF

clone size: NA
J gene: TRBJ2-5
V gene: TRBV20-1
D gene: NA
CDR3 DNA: TGCAGTGCTAGAGGGCCAGCTATCCGAGCGACCCAGTACTTC
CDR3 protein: CSARGPAIRATQYF

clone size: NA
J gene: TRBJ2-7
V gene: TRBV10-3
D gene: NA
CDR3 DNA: TGTGCCATCAGTGACCCGGGGGTAGCAGTGGGTAGGCACGAGCAGTACTTT
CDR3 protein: CAISDPGVAVGRHEQYF

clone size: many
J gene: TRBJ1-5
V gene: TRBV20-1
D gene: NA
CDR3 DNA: TGCAGTGCTAGAGCTTTTAACCTGGGGAGTCAGCCCCAGCATTTT
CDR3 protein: CSARAFNLGSQPQHF

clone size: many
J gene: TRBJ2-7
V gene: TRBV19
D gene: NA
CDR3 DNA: TGTGCCAGTAGTAGGGGGGCCTCCTACGAGCAGTACTTC
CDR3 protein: CASSRGASYEQYF

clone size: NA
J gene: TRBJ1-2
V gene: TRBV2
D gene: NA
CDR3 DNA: TGTGCCAGCAGGCGGGAGAGGGGCGTCAACTATGGCTACACCTTC
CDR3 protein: CASRRERGVNYGYTF